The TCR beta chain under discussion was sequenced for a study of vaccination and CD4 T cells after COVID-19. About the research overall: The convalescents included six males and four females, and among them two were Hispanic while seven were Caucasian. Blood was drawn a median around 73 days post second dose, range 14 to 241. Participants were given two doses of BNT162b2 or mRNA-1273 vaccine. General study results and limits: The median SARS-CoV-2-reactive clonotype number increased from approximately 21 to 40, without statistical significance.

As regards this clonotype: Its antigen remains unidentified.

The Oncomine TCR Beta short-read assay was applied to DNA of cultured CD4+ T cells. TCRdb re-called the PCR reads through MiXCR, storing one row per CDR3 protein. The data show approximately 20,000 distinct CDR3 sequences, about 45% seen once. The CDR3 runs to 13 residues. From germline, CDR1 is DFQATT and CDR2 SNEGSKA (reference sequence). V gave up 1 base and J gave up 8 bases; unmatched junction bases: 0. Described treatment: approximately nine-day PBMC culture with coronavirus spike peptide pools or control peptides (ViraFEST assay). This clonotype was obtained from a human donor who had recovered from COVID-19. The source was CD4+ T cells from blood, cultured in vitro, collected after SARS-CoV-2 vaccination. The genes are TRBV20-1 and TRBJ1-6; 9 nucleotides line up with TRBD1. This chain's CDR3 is CSARGQGDSPLHF. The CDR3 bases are TGCAGTGCTAGAGGACAGGGGGATTCACCCCTCCACTTT.